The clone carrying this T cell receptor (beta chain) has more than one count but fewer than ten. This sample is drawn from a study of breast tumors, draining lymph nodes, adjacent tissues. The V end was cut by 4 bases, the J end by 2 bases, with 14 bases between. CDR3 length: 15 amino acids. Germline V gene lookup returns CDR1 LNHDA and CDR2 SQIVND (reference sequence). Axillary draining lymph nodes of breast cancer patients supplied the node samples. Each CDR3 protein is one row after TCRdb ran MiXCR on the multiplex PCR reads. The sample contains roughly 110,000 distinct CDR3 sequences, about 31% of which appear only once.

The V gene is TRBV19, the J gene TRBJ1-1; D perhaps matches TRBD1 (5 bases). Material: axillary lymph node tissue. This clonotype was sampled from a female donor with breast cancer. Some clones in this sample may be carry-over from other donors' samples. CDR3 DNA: TGTGCCAGTAGTAGGAAGGGGAGAGGAAACACTGAAGCTTTCTTT. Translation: CASSRKGRGNTEAFF.